This TCR beta chain was profiled in a study of blood T cell repertoires in COVID-19. Study at large: T cells, B-cell-depleted T cells, or PBMCs provided the cDNA or gDNA that served as material.

The CDR3 is made up of 16 amino acids. Trimming at V came to 4 bases and at J to 4 bases, leaving 8 bases not matched to a gene. In germline, CDR1 is SGHNT, CDR2 YYREEE (reference sequence). Libraries were prepared by immunoSEQ multiplex PCR; TCRdb keeps only in-frame clonotypes and omits some of them. Of under 200,000 clones listed, around 90% are singletons. This receptor was taken from a man aged 45 to 65 with acute or convalescent COVID-19. The V and J genes are TRBV5-4 and TRBJ2-1; 10 positions match TRBD1. Sequencing input: peripheral blood. As DNA, the CDR3 is TGTGCCAGCAGCCTAGGACAGGGGGGTTTGTACAATGAGCAGTTCTTC. Translated, it gives CASSLGQGGLYNEQFF.